This passage covers 26 T cell receptor beta chains from one sample sequenced in a study of shared clonotypes between healthy human individuals. Terminally differentiated effector memory CD45RA+ cells were left out of the naive CD8 fraction, which was CD45RO-negative and positively selected for CCR7. Sequenced by immunoSEQ multiplex PCR; TCRdb stores in-frame clones only, minus some. The sample lists about 820,000 clones, almost 95% seen once, with 20% to 30% in the top ten. Sequenced material: naive CD8+ T cells sorted from blood. Receptors originate from a man aged 25 to 45 in good health.

The J gene is TRBJ1-4, the V gene TRBV5-4, with unresolved D. V gave up 4 bases and J gave up 5 bases, with 6 bases separating them. This CDR3 contains 12 residues. Per the germline V gene, CDR1 is SGHNT and CDR2 is YYREEE (reference sequence). DNA of the CDR3: TGTGCCAGCAGCGTATCAAATGAAAAACTGTTTTTT. This translates into CASSVSNEKLFF.

The chain links TRBV7-6 to TRBJ2-7; D is possibly TRBD2 (6 bases). The V gene lost 4 bases and the J gene lost 5 bases, with 12 bases spanning the gap. Germline CDR1 and CDR2: SGHVS and FNYEAQ. This CDR3 spans 13 amino acids. In DNA, the CDR3 is TGTGCCAGCAGCTCGCGGGGTAAAGACGAGCAGTACTTC. The encoded protein is CASSSRGKDEQYF.

This chain links TRBV27 with TRBJ2-2; D is perhaps TRBD2 (5 bases). V lost 5 bases to trimming and J lost 1 base, with 14 bases between them. This CDR3 is built from 16 residues. Germline CDR1 reads MNHEY; CDR2 reads SMNVEV (reference sequence). The CDR3 bases are TGTGCCAGCAGTCTCAGCCCCGGAGGGAACACCGGGGAGCTGTTTTTT. It codes for CASSLSPGGNTGELFF.

With regard to this clone: Within the sample, other DNA sequences also encode this same CDR3. J is TRBJ2-2 and V is TRBV7-9; D not resolved. CDR1 and CDR2 (germline): SEHNR, FQNEAQ (reference sequence). Between the trimmed V and J ends, which lost 4 bases and 5 bases, there was a span of 5 bases. The CDR3 sequence is 12 residues long. CDR3 in DNA: TGTGCCAGCAGCTCAAAAACCGGGGAGCTGTTTTTT. Amino acids: CASSSKTGELFF.

The chain is built from TRBV27 and TRBJ2-7, with TRBD1 identical over 10 bases. Germline V CDR1 and CDR2: MNHEY, SMNVEV (reference sequence). Losses at the gene ends were 2 bases for V and 4 bases for J; bases not matched to a gene: 5. The CDR3 totals 15 residues. The CDR3 bases are TGTGCCAGCAGTTTAATGACAGGGGGCTCGTACGAGCAGTACTTC. It encodes CASSLMTGGSYEQYF.

The chain links TRBV2 to TRBJ1-5, with a tentative D call TRBD1 (6 bases). CDR3 length: 14 residues. V lost 6 bases and J 6 bases, leaving 15 bases between the germline ends. In germline, CDR1 is SNHLY, CDR2 FYNNEI. This CDR3 reads CASRVQGGRQPQHF. Written as DNA, the CDR3 is TGTGCCAGCAGGGTACAGGGAGGGCGTCAGCCCCAGCATTTT.

The chain combines TRBV4-2 with TRBJ2-3; D possibly corresponds to TRBD2 (5 bases). V was clipped by 0 bases and J by 2 bases, with 18 bases between them. The CDR3 length is 18 residues. Germline CDR1 LGHNA, CDR2 YNFKEQ. CDR3 nucleotides: TGTGCCAGCAGCCAAGATTTTCTCGGGGAGACACCCACAGATACGCAGTATTTT. As protein: CASSQDFLGETPTDTQYF.

The chain is built from TRBV11-3 and TRBJ2-3, with 8 bases that match TRBD1. This CDR3 region has 15 residues. The junction had 6 bases not matched to a gene; V was cut back by 0 bases and J by 7 bases. CDR1 is SGHNT and CDR2 is YENEEA in the germline V gene. As DNA, the CDR3 is TGTGCCAGCAGCTTAGACCTGGGACAGGATCATACGCAGTATTTT. Its translation is CASSLDLGQDHTQYF.

V usage is TRBV19 and J usage is TRBJ2-3; TRBD2 matches at 8 bases. The CDR3 length is 15 residues. Germline CDR1 is LNHDA and CDR2 is SQIVND (reference sequence). J lost 4 bases, V lost 5 bases, and 8 bases had no gene match. CDR3 in DNA: TGTGCCAGTAGTCTAGCGGGTCGAGGCGCAGATACGCAGTATTTT. The encoded protein is CASSLAGRGADTQYF.

The J gene is TRBJ2-1, the V gene TRBV7-9; tentatively, D is TRBD1 (6 bases). Germline V gene sequence: CDR1 SEHNR, CDR2 FQNEAQ (reference sequence). The CDR3 runs to 16 residues. Deletions cut 5 bases from V and 3 bases from J, with 17 bases between. The CDR3 nucleotides are TGTGCCAGCAGCGAAACTCAGGGGAAAATCTACAATGAGCAGTTCTTC. It yields the protein CASSETQGKIYNEQFF.

The chain recombines TRBV27 with TRBJ2-7; possible D gene TRBD1, 5 bases. Looked up from germline, CDR1 is MNHEY and CDR2 is SMNVEV (reference sequence). Trimming removed 5 bases at V and 2 bases at J, with 16 bases between. The CDR3 sequence is 15 residues long. The CDR3 loop reads CASSPTAGKTYEQYF. The CDR3, as DNA: TGTGCCAGCAGTCCCACGGCAGGGAAGACCTACGAGCAGTACTTC.

V and J are TRBV7-9 and TRBJ2-7; no firm D call. The germline V gene has CDR1 SEHNR and CDR2 FQNEAQ (reference sequence). V lost 5 bases to trimming and J lost 2 bases, with 13 bases between them. The CDR3 has 14 amino acids. The CDR3 nucleotides are TGTGCCAGCAGCCCGGACCTAGGCACCTACGAGCAGTACTTC. This codes for CASSPDLGTYEQYF.

This chain joins TRBV27 and TRBJ1-2, with TRBD1 identical over 12 bases. The CDR3 is made up of 15 amino acids. The trim removed 5 bases at V and 4 bases at J, leaving 5 bases unmatched. Germline V gene data show CDR1 as MNHEY and CDR2 as SMNVEV (reference sequence). For the CDR3, the DNA is TGTGCCAGCAGTACGGGACAGGGGGCGTCCTATGGCTACACCTTC. It codes for CASSTGQGASYGYTF.

The chain joins TRBV2 to TRBJ2-3, with 7 nucleotides matching TRBD1. The CDR3 sequence is 15 residues long. V trimming: 5 bases; J trimming: 5 bases; junction bases outside the gene matches: 10. Germline-derived CDR1 and CDR2 are SNHLY and FYNNEI. The CDR3: CASSSTTGRLDTQYF. Written as DNA, the CDR3 is TGTGCCAGCAGTTCAACGACAGGGCGGTTAGATACGCAGTATTTT. Combining the CDR3 with reference TRBV2 and TRBJ2-3 gives the whole variable domain EPEVTQTPSHQVTQMGQEVILRCVPISNHLYFYWYRQILGQKVEFLVSFYNNEISEKSEIFDDQFSVERPDGSNFTLKIRSTKLEDSAMYFCASSSTTGRLDTQYFGPGTRLTVL.

The J gene is TRBJ2-1, the V gene TRBV9, with a weak D call TRBD2 (6 bases). The germline gives CDR1 SGDLS, CDR2 YYNGEE. This CDR3 region has 18 residues. Trimming pared 4 bases from V and 1 base from J, leaving 21 bases between. The CDR3 DNA follows: TGTGCCAGCAGCTCCCCGCGGGCGGGAAGCTCTTCCTACAATGAGCAGTTCTTC. Its translation is CASSSPRAGSSSYNEQFF.

The gene calls are TRBV27 and TRBJ2-2, with 8 bases that match TRBD1. V lost 4 bases to trimming and J lost 5 bases; unmatched junction nucleotides: 6. Germline CDR1 MNHEY, CDR2 SMNVEV (reference sequence). This CDR3 is 15 amino acids long. As DNA, the CDR3 is TGTGCCAGCAGTTCCCGACAGGGGAGTACCGGGGAGCTGTTTTTT. This encodes CASSSRQGSTGELFF.

The chain uses TRBV28 and TRBJ2-7, with 16 positions matching TRBD2. V was pared by 6 bases and J by 0 bases, with 11 bases of the junction left unmatched. The germline CDR1 and CDR2 sequences are MDHEN and SYDVKM. This CDR3 is 19 amino acids long. CDR3 bases: TGTGCCAGCAGCCACCGACCGGGACTAGCGGGAGGGAGCTCCTACGAGCAGTACTTC. This codes for CASSHRPGLAGGSSYEQYF.

The chain recombines TRBV28 with TRBJ2-1, with 12 bases fitting TRBD1. The junction had 3 bases not matched to a gene; V was cut back by 3 bases and J by 9 bases. This CDR3 has 14 residues. From germline, CDR1 is MDHEN and CDR2 SYDVKM. The CDR3 protein is CASSLGQGATEQFF. The CDR3 coding sequence is TGTGCCAGCAGTTTGGGACAGGGGGCGACTGAGCAGTTCTTC.

The chain links TRBV6-6 to TRBJ2-2; maybe TRBD2 (6 bases). CDR1 and CDR2 from the germline V gene are MNHNY and SVGAGI (reference sequence). This CDR3 is 15 amino acids long. V gave up 10 bases and J gave up 2 bases, with 17 bases separating them. For the CDR3, the DNA is TGTGCCACCCGGGCGGGGTTAGAAAACACCGGGGAGCTGTTTTTT. Translated, it gives CATRAGLENTGELFF.

Details on this clone: This same CDR3 is encoded by further DNA sequences in the sample. The chain employs TRBV27 and TRBJ2-1; D uncertain. V shed 2 bases and J shed 7 bases, with 9 bases lying between them. The CDR3 runs 13 residues. Germline CDR1 is MNHEY and CDR2 is SMNVEV (reference sequence). In DNA, the CDR3 is TGTGCCAGCAGTTTAGGGCGTGGGAATGAGCAGTTCTTC. It encodes CASSLGRGNEQFF.

The V and J genes are TRBV9 and TRBJ2-1; D not resolved. V dropped 0 bases and J dropped 8 bases, with 6 bases sitting between them. The CDR3 loop spans 12 amino acids. Germline CDR1 is SGDLS and CDR2 is YYNGEE. CDR3 in amino acids: CASSVGLDEQFF. DNA of the CDR3: TGTGCCAGCAGCGTAGGTTTGGATGAGCAGTTCTTC.

This rearrangement joins TRBV29-1 to TRBJ1-4; D gene unclear. CDR1 and CDR2 (germline): SQVTM, ANQGSEA. Deletions cut 7 bases from V and 0 bases from J, with 9 bases between. The CDR3 has 13 amino acids. The CDR3 sequence: CSANMATNEKLFF. In nucleotides, the CDR3 is TGCAGCGCAAACATGGCAACTAATGAAAAACTGTTTTTT.

The rearrangement joins TRBV11-3 to TRBJ2-7, with 11 bases aligning to TRBD2. There are 18 residues in the CDR3. Looked up from germline, CDR1 is SGHNT and CDR2 is YENEEA. V gave up 6 bases and J gave up 3 bases; unmatched junction bases: 16. The CDR3 loop reads CASSFPGLAVPTYYEQYF. CDR3 nucleotides: TGTGCCAGCAGTTTTCCGGGACTAGCGGTCCCTACCTACTACGAGCAGTACTTC.

This clone was seen only a few times. J is TRBJ1-1 and V is TRBV27; D possibly corresponds to TRBD1 (5 bases). Trimming removed 4 bases at V and 4 bases at J, with 22 bases between. CDR1 and CDR2 from the germline V gene are MNHEY and SMNVEV (reference sequence). This CDR3 spans 17 amino acids. The CDR3 is CASSSRPGNIEGTEAFF. The CDR3 DNA sequence: TGTGCCAGCAGTTCACGCCCAGGGAATATTGAGGGCACTGAAGCTTTCTTT.

This clone has only one observation. The chain combines TRBV5-5 with TRBJ2-3; the D is unclear. Germline CDR1 and CDR2: SGHKS and YYEKEE (reference sequence). V was trimmed by 1 base and J by 7 bases, leaving 10 bases between them. This CDR3 region has 13 residues. The CDR3 sequence: CASSLTLGNTQYF. DNA of the CDR3: TGTGCCAGCAGCTTGACATTGGGAAATACGCAGTATTTT.

The chain links TRBV10-3 to TRBJ2-7; 11 bases line up with TRBD2. The germline V gene has CDR1 ENHRY and CDR2 SYGVKD. V shed 4 bases, J shed 2 bases, and the junction held 4 bases outside the gene matches. This CDR3 comprises 15 residues. DNA of the CDR3: TGTGCCATCAGTGTAGGGACTAGCGGTACCTACGAGCAGTACTTC. Translating gives CAISVGTSGTYEQYF.